Listed below are T cell receptor beta chains from one sample, sequenced in a study of blood T cell repertoires in COVID-19. TCRdb's copy holds only in-frame clones and misses some; the assay was immunoSEQ multiplex PCR. This sample has about 70,000 clones; around 83% occur once, and the top ten carry under 7.5%. The sequencing sample was made of peripheral blood. The origin of the receptors is a man in his thirties or forties with COVID-19, enrolled during active disease. The CDR3 runs from the conserved cysteine through the conserved F or W. D genes are given only for firm matches. Size values are once, few and many counts, or a class for expanded clones, and some rows have none.

D gene: TRBD2; clone size: .; V gene: TRBV2; J gene: TRBJ2-2; CDR3 protein: CASRGLADGTGELFF; CDR3 DNA: TGTGCCAGCAGAGGACTAGCGGACGGAACCGGGGAGCTGTTTTTT
D gene: TRBD1; clone size: once; V gene: TRBV7-9; J gene: TRBJ1-2; CDR3 protein: CASSKTGTGLYGYTF; CDR3 DNA: TGTGCCAGCAGCAAAACCGGGACAGGACTCTATGGCTACACCTTC
D gene: .; clone size: .; V gene: TRBV10-3; J gene: TRBJ1-2; CDR3 protein: CAITQTVSNYGYTF; CDR3 DNA: TGTGCCATCACACAGACAGTTTCAAACTATGGCTACACCTTC
D gene: TRBD1; clone size: .; V gene: TRBV5-1; J gene: TRBJ2-7; CDR3 protein: CASSRGQGWEQYF; CDR3 DNA: TGCGCCAGCAGCAGGGGACAGGGGTGGGAGCAGTACTTC
D gene: .; clone size: .; V gene: TRBV5-4; J gene: TRBJ1-1; CDR3 protein: CASSLWGGVTEAFF; CDR3 DNA: TGTGCCAGCAGCCTGTGGGGGGGAGTCACTGAAGCTTTCTTT
D gene: .; clone size: .; V gene: TRBV5-5; J gene: TRBJ2-7; CDR3 protein: CASSSTSGAYEQYF; CDR3 DNA: TGTGCCAGCAGCTCCACTAGTGGAGCCTACGAGCAGTACTTC
D gene: .; clone size: once; V gene: TRBV4-3; J gene: TRBJ2-2; CDR3 protein: CASSPRRGGSRTGELFF; CDR3 DNA: TGCGCCAGCAGCCCCCGGAGGGGCGGGTCGCGCACCGGGGAGCTGTTTTTT
D gene: TRBD1; clone size: .; V gene: TRBV29-1; J gene: TRBJ1-5; CDR3 protein: CSVDRGQGQPQHF; CDR3 DNA: TGCAGCGTGGACAGGGGGCAGGGTCAGCCCCAGCATTTT
D gene: .; clone size: .; V gene: TRBV21-1; J gene: TRBJ1-1; CDR3 protein: CASSKEARVRMNTEAFF; CDR3 DNA: TGTGCCAGCAGCAAAGAGGCCAGGGTGAGAATGAACACTGAAGCTTTCTTT
D gene: .; clone size: .; V gene: TRBV9; J gene: TRBJ2-3; CDR3 protein: CASSVIAEHTDTQYF; CDR3 DNA: TGTGCCAGCAGCGTAATAGCGGAGCACACAGATACGCAGTATTTT
D gene: .; clone size: .; V gene: TRBV27; J gene: TRBJ1-4; CDR3 protein: CASSSTPGAYEKLFF; CDR3 DNA: TGTGCCAGCAGTTCGACCCCAGGGGCGTATGAAAAACTGTTTTTT
D gene: .; clone size: .; V gene: TRBV25-1; J gene: TRBJ2-1; CDR3 protein: CASSELGAGVEQFF; CDR3 DNA: TGTGCCAGCAGTGAATTAGGCGCGGGTGTCGAGCAGTTCTTC
D gene: .; clone size: few; V gene: TRBV14; J gene: TRBJ2-7; CDR3 protein: CASSQASGQYF; CDR3 DNA: TGTGCCAGCAGCCAAGCCTCCGGGCAGTACTTC
D gene: .; clone size: .; V gene: TRBV6-7; J gene: TRBJ2-2; CDR3 protein: CASSYGPGKSRELFF; CDR3 DNA: TGTGCCAGCAGTTACGGTCCAGGGAAGTCTAGGGAGCTGTTTTTT
D gene: TRBD2; clone size: .; V gene: TRBV5-4; J gene: TRBJ2-1; CDR3 protein: CASSAGTSRGYNEQFF; CDR3 DNA: TGTGCCAGCAGCGCCGGGACTAGTCGGGGTTACAATGAGCAGTTCTTC
D gene: .; clone size: .; V gene: TRBV11-2; J gene: TRBJ1-1; CDR3 protein: CASSLDPGLYTEAFF; CDR3 DNA: TGTGCCAGCAGCTTAGATCCGGGACTTTACACTGAAGCTTTCTTT
D gene: TRBD1; clone size: .; V gene: TRBV18; J gene: TRBJ2-3; CDR3 protein: CASSPERQGFTDTQYF; CDR3 DNA: TGTGCCAGCTCACCCGAACGACAGGGATTCACAGATACGCAGTATTTT
D gene: .; clone size: .; V gene: TRBV5-1; J gene: TRBJ2-7; CDR3 protein: CASSDPTGTLIYEQYF; CDR3 DNA: TGCGCCAGCAGCGACCCTACGGGGACTCTCATCTACGAGCAGTACTTC
D gene: TRBD1; clone size: .; V gene: TRBV6-8; J gene: TRBJ2-5; CDR3 protein: CASIHYRGPATSRRETQYF; CDR3 DNA: TGTGCCAGCATCCATTACAGGGGGCCGGCGACTAGCCGGAGAGAGACCCAGTACTTC
D gene: TRBD1; clone size: .; V gene: TRBV27; J gene: TRBJ2-2; CDR3 protein: CASRKNRDRETGELFF; CDR3 DNA: TGTGCCAGCAGAAAGAACCGGGACAGGGAAACCGGGGAGCTGTTTTTT
D gene: .; clone size: .; V gene: TRBV12-5; J gene: TRBJ2-1; CDR3 protein: CASGPGEGYDTYNEQFF; CDR3 DNA: TGTGCTAGTGGCCCCGGTGAAGGCTACGACACCTACAATGAGCAGTTCTTC
D gene: .; clone size: .; V gene: TRBV5-1; J gene: TRBJ2-3; CDR3 protein: CASSFGQGGVADTQYF; CDR3 DNA: TGCGCCAGCAGCTTTGGACAGGGAGGGGTCGCAGATACGCAGTATTTT
D gene: .; clone size: .; V gene: TRBV6-1; J gene: TRBJ1-5; CDR3 protein: CASSDRDTLSNQPQHF; CDR3 DNA: TGTGCCAGCAGTGACCGGGACACGCTTAGCAATCAGCCCCAGCATTTT
D gene: .; clone size: few; V gene: TRBV2; J gene: TRBJ1-5; CDR3 protein: CATKGGGNQPQHF; CDR3 DNA: TGTGCCACCAAGGGGGGGGGCAATCAGCCCCAGCATTTT
D gene: TRBD1; clone size: few; V gene: TRBV6-2/TRBV6-3; J gene: TRBJ1-2; CDR3 protein: CASSRTGSSYGYTF; CDR3 DNA: TGTGCCAGCAGTAGGACAGGTTCCTCCTATGGCTACACCTTC
D gene: .; clone size: few; V gene: TRBV11-1; J gene: TRBJ2-3; CDR3 protein: CASSLGRYTDTQYF; CDR3 DNA: TGTGCCAGCAGCTTAGGGCGGTACACAGATACGCAGTATTTT
D gene: TRBD1; clone size: few; V gene: TRBV27; J gene: TRBJ1-5; CDR3 protein: CASSADRDQPQHF; CDR3 DNA: TGTGCCAGCAGTGCAGACAGGGATCAGCCCCAGCATTTT
D gene: .; clone size: .; V gene: TRBV28; J gene: TRBJ1-5; CDR3 protein: CASSLRQTRNQPQHF; CDR3 DNA: TGTGCCAGCAGTCTCCGACAGACACGCAATCAGCCCCAGCATTTT
D gene: TRBD2; clone size: .; V gene: TRBV24-1; J gene: TRBJ2-1; CDR3 protein: CATSDLLAVNNEQFF; CDR3 DNA: TGTGCCACCAGTGATTTACTAGCGGTAAACAATGAGCAGTTCTTC
D gene: TRBD2; clone size: .; V gene: TRBV15; J gene: TRBJ2-3; CDR3 protein: CATGGGEGDTQYF; CDR3 DNA: TGTGCCACCGGCGGGGGGGAGGGCGATACGCAGTATTTT
D gene: .; clone size: .; V gene: TRBV28; J gene: TRBJ2-4; CDR3 protein: CASSFGFGALRDKNIQYF; CDR3 DNA: TGTGCCAGCAGTTTTGGGTTCGGGGCCCTGCGGGACAAAAACATTCAGTACTTC
D gene: .; clone size: few; V gene: TRBV5-1; J gene: TRBJ1-2; CDR3 protein: CASTPPGGSVGYTF; CDR3 DNA: TGCGCCAGCACCCCCCCGGGGGGATCGGTTGGCTACACCTTC
D gene: TRBD2; clone size: .; V gene: TRBV27; J gene: TRBJ2-1; CDR3 protein: CASSRLAGNINEQFF; CDR3 DNA: TGTGCCAGCAGTCGACTAGCGGGCAATATAAATGAGCAGTTCTTC
D gene: TRBD2; clone size: .; V gene: TRBV28; J gene: TRBJ2-1; CDR3 protein: CASSPIPGLAIVRVNEQFF; CDR3 DNA: TGTGCCAGCAGTCCGATCCCGGGACTAGCGATAGTGAGGGTCAATGAGCAGTTCTTC
D gene: .; clone size: .; V gene: TRBV6-4; J gene: TRBJ1-1; CDR3 protein: CASSLEEGMNTEAFF; CDR3 DNA: TGTGCCAGCAGTCTTGAGGAGGGTATGAACACTGAAGCTTTCTTT